This TCR beta chain was captured by sequencing in a study of T cell repertoires in cytomegalovirus infection. In its sample, this clonotype was seen a few times. Its target is not known. Trimming took off 6 bases at V and 3 bases at J, with 27 bases between the two ends. The CDR3 has 19 amino acids. Germline V gene data show CDR1 as MNHEY and CDR2 as SVGAGI. TCRdb reprocessed the reads with MiXCR, giving one entry per CDR3 protein. The sample includes about 890,000 distinct CDR3 sequences, less than 40% seen only once; the top ten take 11% to 15%. The chain is built from TRBV6-5 and TRBJ2-1; D may be TRBD1 or TRBD2 (5 bases each). The TCR originated in a human donor in good health (CMV status not recorded). Some clones in this sample may be carry-over from other donors' samples. Sequenced material: cultured CD8+ T cells from PBMCs, taken from culture after CMV antigen stimulation. CDR3 protein: CASRPGTIPTDVYYNEQFF. For the CDR3, the DNA is TGTGCCAGCAGGCCAGGGACCATCCCAACCGACGTATACTACAATGAGCAGTTCTTC.